The sequence of this TCR beta chain was determined in a study of shared clonotypes between healthy human individuals (TCRdb year 2020). As for the study more broadly: Two women and three men aged 18 to 49 years were included in the cohort. For each donor, three plates each were used for CD4 naive and CD4 memory, two plates were used for CD8 naive, and one plate was used for CD8 memory. To estimate repertoire size and how much clonotype sharing occurs between individuals, the study deeply sequenced the blood TCR repertoires of five healthy adults. Different laboratories and diverse techniques were used to prepare libraries and sequence TCR repertoires, to increase sequencing depth and limit assay-specific biases. Each donor's leukapheresis produced roughly between roughly 0.85 and 10 billion PBMCs.

In the case of this clone: Its specific antigen is unknown. Per-base qualities were not stored, and no clone one base away is much larger.

Study-wide findings and limitations: Sampling was restricted to blood, and TCR repertoires in tissues likely differ from the TCR repertoires found in blood. Even with the large sequencing depth, rarefaction of the sorted-subset datasets indicated that sequencing was incomplete. The small number of donors limited the genetic and exposure-history diversity represented. Compared with non-shared clonotypes, the clonotypes found in all four sorted-subset donors had higher generation probabilities. Naive subsets generally had larger estimated clonotype richness than memory subsets. Based on pairwise subsampling, the degree of clonotype sharing among donors was expected to be affected by sequencing depth. Across a handful of donors, about 5% of naive CD4, roughly 3.5% of naive CD8, roughly 2.2% of memory CD4, and roughly 0.41% of memory CD8 clonotypes were shared.

Trimming costs V 2 bases and J 6 bases, and their ends lie 17 bases apart. Measured from the cysteine to the phenylalanine, the CDR3 is 16 residues long. The only DNA kept is the CDR3, 48 bases in frame from the first base. CDR1 and CDR2 are read off the germline V gene as MDHEN and SYDVKM. Using the deep immunoSEQ assay, multiplex PCR amplified TCR CDR3 regions from genomic DNA. Extracted genomic DNA from each cell subset was distributed evenly across all wells of several immunoSEQ 96-well plates, and each plate was treated as a replicate. For sorted subsets, each replicate PCR was loaded with roughly 0.2 ug genomic DNA, equivalent to some 27,000 T cell genomes. Purified libraries were quantified with a Qubit 3.0 fluorometer, sized on a Bioanalyzer 2100, and re-quantified with the KAPA Library Quantification kit. Every immunoSEQ 96-well plate was sequenced on a separate single-read 150-cycle Illumina NextSeq 550 flow cell. Processing in the source paper ran as follows. The immunoSEQ output contained only junctional sequences without quality scores, so filtering could not match that applied to full-length reads. Sequences were annotated with PyIR, a Python wrapper for IgBLAST v1.9, and V/J genes and CDR3 were assigned using IMGT germline references. Reads were filtered out if the reads had weak V/J assignments (E-value above 1e-6), no CDR3, stop codons, out-of-frame junctions, or ambiguous translated residues. V3J clonotypes were defined as sequences sharing the same inferred V gene, J gene, and CDR3 amino acid sequence. To compute the percentage overlap between repertoires, the number of shared unique clonotypes was divided by the size of the smaller repertoire. RTK rarefaction, the Chao1 estimator, and Recon v2.1 estimates of unobserved clonotypes were used to assess repertoire richness. Generation probabilities were computed with OLGA for all TCRbeta clonotypes obtained by the gDNA method from several donors. The table comes from immuneACCESS by way of TCRdb, which keeps in-frame sequences with V and J called. Part of the clones is missing from these tables; in studies checked, under half for an unresolved V gene and the rest for unknown reasons. V and J calls and clone size come straight from that table; D and trimming were deduced from the DNA. This sample comprises 2.3 million or so clones, roughly 93% of them detected only once. The ten largest clones represent approximately 0.4% of the sample.

Healthy HIV-negative adults with no recently reported acute infections or vaccinations were included as donors. Only Caucasian adults living in Nashville, Tennessee, USA were represented among the donors. CD4+ T cells were enriched by magnetic negative selection, after which naive cells were positively selected on CD45RA and the negative fraction was taken as the memory subset. After blood collection by leukapheresis, PBMCs were isolated using Ficoll-Histopaque density gradient centrifugation and then cryopreserved in the vapor phase of liquid nitrogen. Analytical flow cytometry was used to check the purity and quantity of every magnetically sorted T cell population. Genomic DNA was isolated from each sorted fraction and quantified by UV absorbance on a Nanodrop 2000c.

Sequenced sample: naive CD4+ T cells from PBMCs. The intended sense of this specimen's cell subset or site label: CD45RA+ positively selected. The chain uses TRBV28 and TRBJ1-3; D gene: possibly TRBD1, on 5 matching bases. The source is a man younger than 35 in good health. Some clones in this sample may be carry-over from other donors' samples. Here the CDR3 is given as CASSLGDPRGKNTIYF. The DNA reads as follows: TGTGCCAGCAGTTTAGGGGACCCACGGGGGAAAAACACCATATATTTT.